Following are 20 T cell receptor beta chains from one sample sequenced in a study of cytomegalovirus exposure and HLA in healthy donors. 60 Vbeta and 13 Jbeta primers were used in PCR. Data came from immunoSEQ multiplex PCR; TCRdb stores just in-frame clones and leaves some out. The table records around 120,000 clones, over 80% of them present only once. Sample: PBMCs. These TCRs come from a man aged 45 to 65 in good health and CMV-seronegative.

The V and J genes are TRBV13 and TRBJ2-7; 7 positions match TRBD1. This CDR3 contains 15 residues. The V segment lost 6 bases and the J segment 3 bases; nucleotides outside the gene matches: 11. The germline CDR1 and CDR2 sequences are PRHDT and FYEKMQ (reference sequence). The CDR3 loop reads CASSPTPAGGYEQYF. CDR3 nucleotides: TGTGCCAGCAGTCCTACCCCCGCAGGGGGCTACGAGCAGTACTTC.

The J gene is TRBJ2-5, the V gene TRBV18, with a possible D match to TRBD1 (6 bases). The V gene's germline CDR1 is KGHSH and CDR2 LQKENI. CDR3 length: 15 amino acids. The V gene lost 3 bases and the J gene lost 2 bases, with 13 bases spanning the gap. The CDR3 spells CASSPFRDTQETQYF. The DNA of the CDR3 is TGTGCCAGCTCACCTTTCCGGGACACACAAGAGACCCAGTACTTC. Looking up the rest from reference TRBV18 and TRBJ2-5 gives the full variable domain: NAGVMQNPRHLVRRRGQEARLRCSPMKGHSHVYWYRQLPEEGLKFMVYLQKENIIDESGMPKERFSAEFPKEGPSILRIQQVVRGDSAAYFCASSPFRDTQETQYFGPGTRLLVL.

This clone showed up just a few times. The chain recombines TRBV4-3 with TRBJ2-2; 13 bases are a match to TRBD2. The ends lost 3 bases at V and 4 bases at J; junction bases unmatched: 5. The CDR3 has 17 residues. Germline loops: CDR1 LGHNA, CDR2 YSLEER. The CDR3 coding sequence is TGCGCCAGCAGCCACGTCAGGACTAGCGGGGGCACCGGGGAGCTGTTTTTT. Its protein is CASSHVRTSGGTGELFF.

The chain employs TRBV5-1 and TRBJ2-3, with 8 positions matching TRBD2. CDR1 and CDR2 (germline): SGHRS, YFSETQ. V shed 1 base and J 6 bases; nucleotides not matched to a gene: 10. The CDR3 extends over 16 amino acids. CDR3 bases: TGCGCCAGCAGCTTGCTAGCGGGCCTGGTTCCGGATACGCAGTATTTT. This translates into CASSLLAGLVPDTQYF.

This clone was found a few times. The chain has TRBV4-3 and TRBJ2-7, with 7 nucleotides matching TRBD2. The junction had 4 bases not matched to a gene; V was cut back by 0 bases and J by 2 bases. The CDR3 has 15 amino acids. Germline V CDR1 and CDR2: LGHNA, YSLEER. The CDR3 sequence: CASSQDQRGPYEQYF. The DNA of the CDR3 is TGCGCCAGCAGCCAAGATCAGCGGGGACCCTACGAGCAGTACTTC.

J is TRBJ2-3 and V is TRBV27; 8 positions agree with TRBD2. V was clipped by 0 bases and J by 1 base; unmatched bases: 3. Germline V lookup: CDR1 MNHEY, CDR2 SMNVEV (reference sequence). This CDR3 contains 16 residues. For the CDR3, the DNA is TGTGCCAGCAGTTTATCGCGGGGGGCCCGCACAGATACGCAGTATTTT. Protein sequence: CASSLSRGARTDTQYF.

This chain joins TRBV21-1 and TRBJ2-5; the table's TRBD2 call for D was not verified on the DNA. TRBV21-1 is deemed a pseudogene. CDR3 length: 13 residues. The CDR3 DNA follows: TGTGCCAGCATCGGCGGTAGACAAGAGACCCAGTACTTC. Amino acid sequence: CASIGGRQETQYF.

As regards this clone: At one end, the junction sequence differs from germline, possibly due to a read error. The chain is built from TRBV5-6 and TRBJ1-1; no definite D call. CDR3 size: 15 residues. Germline lookup yields CDR1 SGHDT and CDR2 YYEEEE. Here the CDR3 DNA reads TGTCCCAGCAGCTTACCCTTAGGAGTGAACACTGAAGCTTTCTTT. It specifies CPSSLPLGVNTEAFF.

J is TRBJ2-2 and V is TRBV29-1; weak D call: TRBD2 (5 bases). The germline V and J ends were trimmed by 4 bases and 5 bases, with 11 bases remaining between them. This CDR3 contains 13 residues. The germline V gene encodes CDR1 SQVTM and CDR2 ANQGSEA. The CDR3 here is CSVAEVLTGELFF. CDR3 bases: TGCAGCGTTGCGGAGGTCCTGACCGGGGAGCTGTTTTTT.

The rearrangement links TRBV11-2 to TRBJ1-1, with TRBD1 as a possible D gene (6 bases). The CDR3 sequence is 13 residues long. Trimming left V 5 bases short and J 1 base short, with 8 bases between. Germline assignment: CDR1 SGHAT and CDR2 FQNNGV. For the CDR3, the DNA is TGTGCCAGCAGCGAGGACAGGAACACTGAAGCTTTCTTT. Encoded protein: CASSEDRNTEAFF.

The V gene is TRBV2, the J gene TRBJ2-5, with 10 nucleotides matching TRBD1. From germline, CDR1 is SNHLY and CDR2 FYNNEI. The CDR3 sequence is 14 residues long. V shed 6 bases and J 5 bases; nucleotides not matched to a gene: 6. CDR3 in DNA: TGTGCCAGCAGCGATGACAGGGGGCGGGAGACCCAGTACTTC. As protein: CASSDDRGRETQYF.

J is TRBJ1-2 and V is TRBV28; 7 nucleotides match TRBD1. Germline V gives CDR1 MDHEN, CDR2 SYDVKM. The CDR3 contains 16 residues. Germline trimming cut 3 bases from V and 0 bases from J; bases unmatched to any gene: 7. The CDR3 protein is CASSFEGAVSNYGYTF. CDR3 in DNA: TGTGCCAGCAGTTTTGAGGGGGCCGTTTCTAACTATGGCTACACCTTC.

This clone was seen a single time. V usage is TRBV30 and J usage is TRBJ2-5; 13 bases align to TRBD2. The CDR3 totals 16 residues. Germline-derived CDR1 and CDR2 are GTSNPN and SVGIG (reference sequence). The V and J ends lost 3 bases and 5 bases, in that order; junction bases with no gene match: 9. Here the CDR3 DNA reads TGTGCCTGGAGCGAACTAGCGGGGGGGCCCTGGGAGACCCAGTACTTC. Protein: CAWSELAGGPWETQYF.

This sequence joins TRBV9 and TRBJ2-3, with TRBD2 matching over 10 bases. The CDR3 consists of 19 residues. J gave up 5 bases and V 0 bases, and 15 bases lay outside the gene matches. The germline gives CDR1 SGDLS, CDR2 YYNGEE. The CDR3 nucleotides are TGTGCCAGCAGCGTAGGATTGGGGCTAGCGGGAGAACCTCGAGATACGCAGTATTTT. Translation: CASSVGLGLAGEPRDTQYF.

The chain recombines TRBV28 with TRBJ2-5; no definite D call. Trimming left V 6 bases short and J 0 bases short, with 11 bases between. Germline V lookup: CDR1 MDHEN, CDR2 SYDVKM. The CDR3 spans 14 residues. Written as DNA, the CDR3 is TGTGCCAGCAGCCCCGCGTCGGACCAAGAGACCCAGTACTTC. Its protein is CASSPASDQETQYF.

This sequence joins TRBV28 and TRBJ1-2, with D hard to call. Trimming shortened V by 4 bases and J by 8 bases, and 14 bases separated the two germline ends. The CDR3 spans 13 residues. CDR1 and CDR2 from the germline V gene are MDHEN and SYDVKM. The CDR3 DNA reads as TGTGCCAGCAGTTCGGGAGATAGGCGCGGCTACACCTTC. Its protein product is CASSSGDRRGYTF.

This chain links TRBV19 with TRBJ2-3; possibly TRBD1 for D (5 bases). V was cut by 2 bases and J by 0 bases, with 9 bases left in between. The CDR3 loop spans 15 amino acids. CDR1 LNHDA and CDR2 SQIVND come from the germline V gene (reference sequence). DNA of the CDR3: TGTGCCAGTAGTATAAGGGGAATTAGCACAGATACGCAGTATTTT. It specifies CASSIRGISTDTQYF.

This sequence joins TRBV2 and TRBJ2-1, with TRBD1 as a possible D gene (6 bases). The germline CDR1 and CDR2 sequences are SNHLY and FYNNEI. This CDR3 is 13 amino acids long. The V and J ends lost 9 bases and 8 bases respectively, with 17 bases between them. CDR3 region: CARGHRFVYEQFF. CDR3 in DNA: TGTGCCAGGGGACACCGATTCGTCTATGAGCAGTTCTTC.

The chain couples TRBV28 to TRBJ2-7, with a weak D call TRBD2 (6 bases). The CDR3 extends over 14 amino acids. Germline CDR1 reads MDHEN; CDR2 reads SYDVKM. Trimming removed 8 bases at V and 6 bases at J, with 20 bases between. The CDR3 DNA is TGTGCCAGCGGGGAGGACCTTCTTGATGGCGAGCAGTACTTC. This sequence encodes CASGEDLLDGEQYF.

V gene TRBV29-1 combines with J gene TRBJ2-3, with D possibly being TRBD2 (5 bases). Deletions cut 7 bases from V and 0 bases from J, with 8 bases between. The germline gives CDR1 SQVTM, CDR2 ANQGSEA. CDR3 length equals 12 residues. CDR3 sequence: CSERGSTDTQYF. CDR3 nucleotides: TGCAGCGAGCGCGGGAGCACAGATACGCAGTATTTT.